One sample yielded the 22 T cell receptor beta chains listed below, sequenced in a study of blood T cell repertoires in COVID-19. Assay used: immunoSEQ multiplex PCR; TCRdb lists only in-frame clones, some missing. The sample gives 110,000 to 150,000 clones, around three quarters of which show up once; approximately 3.5% is in the top ten. The sequenced material came from peripheral blood. All receptors come from a man aged 55 to 70 with acute or convalescent COVID-19.

J is TRBJ1-2 and V is TRBV7-2; 8 bases fit TRBD1. After removal of 5 bases from V and 4 bases from J, the junction contained 12 bases not matched to a gene. Germline CDR1 reads SGHTA; CDR2 reads FQGNSA. The CDR3 has 16 amino acids. The DNA of the CDR3 is TGTGCCAGCAGCCCCTTAGGGGGGACAGGAGTCTATGGCTACACCTTC. Protein sequence: CASSPLGGTGVYGYTF.

This chain links TRBV5-1 with TRBJ1-2; 10 bases line up with TRBD1. Looked up from germline, CDR1 is SGHRS and CDR2 is YFSETQ. This CDR3 has 14 amino acids. V lost 5 bases, J lost 8 bases, and 9 bases stayed unmatched. For the CDR3, the DNA is TGCGCCAGCAGACGCGACAGGGGGCGACGGGGCTACACCTTC. Its translation is CASRRDRGRRGYTF.

In this sample, this clone turned up a few times. V gene TRBV28 combines with J gene TRBJ1-4; the D is unclear. The CDR3 extends over 13 amino acids. Germline CDR1 reads MDHEN; CDR2 reads SYDVKM. V dropped 3 bases and J dropped 8 bases, with 10 bases sitting between them. CDR3: CASSLPRMEKLFF. The CDR3 DNA is TGTGCCAGCAGTTTGCCCAGAATGGAAAAACTGTTTTTT.

This clone showed up just a few times. CDR3 amino acids: CASSMWALAGEVGEQFF. The CDR3 coding sequence is TGTGCCAGTAGTATGTGGGCGCTAGCGGGAGAGGTGGGTGAGCAGTTCTTC. The chain employs TRBV19 and TRBJ2-1; 10 bases fit TRBD2. V trimming: 3 bases; J trimming: 9 bases; junction bases outside the gene matches: 14. The CDR3 length is 17 residues. The germline CDR1 and CDR2 sequences are LNHDA and SQIVND (reference sequence).

V gene TRBV2 combines with J gene TRBJ2-2, with 10 bases matching TRBD2. The germline gives CDR1 SNHLY, CDR2 FYNNEI. CDR3 length: 14 amino acids. The V gene end was trimmed by 8 bases and the J gene end by 5 bases; junction bases not matched to a gene: 5. CDR3 bases: TGTGCCAGCTCACTAGCGGGAAGAACCGGGGAGCTGTTTTTT. It is translated as CASSLAGRTGELFF.

This clone has just a few counts. Here the CDR3 DNA reads TGTGCCAGCAATCCCTCAGGGAAGGATTCACCCCTCCACTTT. It codes for CASNPSGKDSPLHF. The chain is built from TRBV6-5 and TRBJ1-6, with a tentative D call TRBD1 (5 bases). V was clipped by 7 bases and J by 8 bases, with 15 bases between them. The CDR3 sequence is 14 residues long. The germline CDR1 and CDR2 sequences are MNHEY and SVGAGI.

The V call is TRBV28, the J call TRBJ1-2; tentatively, D is TRBD1 (6 bases). Trimming took 11 bases from V and 4 from J, leaving 17 bases between them. Germline CDR1 and CDR2: MDHEN and SYDVKM. This CDR3 spans 13 amino acids. For the CDR3, the DNA is TGTGCCGAGTCGGGGGGCCGCAGCTATGGCTACACCTTC. Its translation is CAESGGRSYGYTF.

The chain couples TRBV29-1 to TRBJ1-1; 7 bases are a match to TRBD1. Germline V gives CDR1 SQVTM, CDR2 ANQGSEA. The CDR3 length is 13 residues. V dropped 7 bases and J dropped 6; count of bases not matched to a gene: 11. CDR3 DNA: TGCAGCGGAGAGGCAGGGGGTATCGCTGAAGCTTTCTTT. Encoded protein: CSGEAGGIAEAFF.

The sample holds a few counts of this clone. The V gene is TRBV30, the J gene TRBJ1-1, with D unresolved. Trimming took 5 bases from V and 1 from J, leaving 14 bases between them. The length of the CDR3 is 14 residues. Germline V gene data show CDR1 as GTSNPN and CDR2 as SVGIG (reference sequence). DNA for the CDR3: TGTGCCTGGCTACCGGGGATTTCGAACACTGAAGCTTTCTTT. It translates to CAWLPGISNTEAFF.

The chain joins TRBV9 to TRBJ2-3; a possible D gene is TRBD2 (6 bases). V was clipped by 2 bases and J by 6 bases, with 16 bases between them. CDR1 is SGDLS, CDR2 YYNGEE, per germline. The length of the CDR3 is 15 residues. CDR3 loop: CASSVRAGLLDTQYF. The CDR3 DNA is TGTGCCAGCAGCGTTCGAGCGGGTCTCTTGGATACGCAGTATTTT. Drawing the rest from reference TRBV9 and TRBJ2-3, the complete variable domain is DSGVTQTPKHLITATGQRVTLRCSPRSGDLSVYWYQQSLDQGLQFLIQYYNGEERAKGNILERFSAQQFPDLHSELNLSSLELGDSALYFCASSVRAGLLDTQYFGPGTRLTVL.

The chain links TRBV27 to TRBJ2-3; TRBD2 aligns across 8 bases. Germline V gene sequence: CDR1 MNHEY, CDR2 SMNVEV (reference sequence). This CDR3 is 16 amino acids long. Trimming took 3 bases from V and 2 from J; bases not matched to a gene: 7. Here the CDR3 DNA reads TGTGCCAGCAGTTTTAAAGGACTAGCAGACACAGATACGCAGTATTTT. This codes for CASSFKGLADTDTQYF.

The V gene is TRBV28, the J gene TRBJ1-2, with TRBD1 identical over 7 bases. This CDR3 spans 13 amino acids. Trimming at V came to 5 bases and at J to 5 bases, leaving 5 bases not matched to a gene. Germline assignment: CDR1 MDHEN and CDR2 SYDVKM. The chain's CDR3 is CASSGTDIYGYTF. CDR3 DNA sequence: TGTGCCAGCAGTGGGACAGACATATATGGCTACACCTTC.

This clone was seen only once. The V gene is TRBV6-6, the J gene TRBJ1-5; 8 nucleotides line up with TRBD1. Germline V gene data show CDR1 as MNHNY and CDR2 as SVGAGI (reference sequence). The CDR3 extends over 17 amino acids. V dropped 6 bases and J dropped 2; count of bases not matched to a gene: 12. The CDR3 region has the DNA TGTGCCAGCAGACGACCGGCTGGCAGGGGGCGCAATCAGCCCCAGCATTTT. Protein product: CASRRPAGRGRNQPQHF.

DNA for the CDR3: TGTGCCAGCAGCTTTGCGACTCACGGCGGGGATACGCAGTATTTT. This sequence encodes CASSFATHGGDTQYF. This sequence joins TRBV7-2 and TRBJ2-3; the D gene is possibly TRBD2 (5 bases). V was shortened by 3 bases and J by 6 bases, with 16 bases between the two germline ends. CDR1 and CDR2 from the germline V gene are SGHTA and FQGNSA. The CDR3 has 15 residues.

The chain uses TRBV28 and TRBJ2-5; D may be TRBD2 (5 bases). The CDR3 spans 13 residues. The germline V gene encodes CDR1 MDHEN and CDR2 SYDVKM. Trimming took off 7 bases at V and 6 bases at J, with 15 bases between the two ends. The CDR3 nucleotides read TGTGCCAGCACCTCGAATAGGAGGCAGACCCAGTACTTC. Translation: CASTSNRRQTQYF. The variable domain in full, with the rest retrieved from reference TRBV28 and TRBJ2-5, is DVKVTQSSRYLVKRTGEKVFLECVQDMDHENMFWYRQDPGLGLRLIYFSYDVKMKEKGDIPEGYSVSREKKERFSLILESASTNQTSMYLCASTSNRRQTQYFGPGTRLLVL.

This sequence joins TRBV28 and TRBJ2-1, with unresolved D. Per germline, CDR1 MDHEN and CDR2 SYDVKM. The CDR3 length is 14 residues. Trimming shortened V by 3 bases and J by 6 bases, and 12 bases separated the two germline ends. CDR3: CASSFYSLGNEQFF. The CDR3 nucleotides read TGTGCCAGCAGTTTCTACAGTCTGGGCAATGAGCAGTTCTTC.

The chain couples TRBV28 to TRBJ1-6, with D uncertain. V was pared by 2 bases and J by 10 bases, with 12 bases between. CDR1 MDHEN and CDR2 SYDVKM come from the germline V gene. The CDR3 runs 14 residues. This chain's CDR3 is CASSLQHRVSPLHF. The CDR3 DNA sequence: TGTGCCAGCAGTTTACAACACCGGGTCTCACCCCTCCACTTT.

This clone was counted once. The chain couples TRBV7-6 to TRBJ2-2; TRBD2 aligns across 8 bases. Per germline, CDR1 SGHVS and CDR2 FNYEAQ. J gave up 1 base and V 2 bases, and 3 bases lay outside the gene matches. This CDR3 spans 16 amino acids. The CDR3 here is CASSLKAGGNTGELFF. The CDR3, as DNA: TGTGCCAGCAGCTTAAAGGCGGGAGGGAACACCGGGGAGCTGTTTTTT.

The V gene is TRBV29-1, the J gene TRBJ2-5; D possibly corresponds to TRBD1 (7 bases). This CDR3 contains 12 residues. V was shortened by 7 bases and J by 4 bases, with 13 bases between the two germline ends. Per the germline V gene, CDR1 is SQVTM and CDR2 is ANQGSEA. CDR3 DNA sequence: TGCAGCGGGGGGGCAGGGGGAGAGACCCAGTACTTC. Its protein product is CSGGAGGETQYF.

This clone has just one count. The CDR3 coding sequence is TGTGCCAGTAGTATTAGAGGGGGTGGGGGTAATGAAAAACTGTTTTTT. Protein product: CASSIRGGGGNEKLFF. V gene TRBV19 combines with J gene TRBJ1-4; D might be TRBD1 (6 bases). Between the trimmed V and J ends, which lost 3 bases and 4 bases, there was a span of 15 bases. The CDR3 runs to 16 residues. Germline V gives CDR1 LNHDA, CDR2 SQIVND (reference sequence).

The chain links TRBV9 to TRBJ2-2; the match to TRBD2 covers 8 bases. Per the germline V gene, CDR1 is SGDLS and CDR2 is YYNGEE. This CDR3 region has 15 residues. V shed 2 bases and J 4 bases; nucleotides not matched to a gene: 4. CDR3 amino acids: CASSVTSEATGELFF. The CDR3 DNA follows: TGTGCCAGCAGCGTGACTAGCGAGGCCACCGGGGAGCTGTTTTTT.

Here the CDR3 reads CASSPPGQTGDTQYF. The CDR3 coding sequence is TGTGCCAGCAGCCCGCCCGGACAGACTGGAGATACGCAGTATTTT. This chain uses TRBV7-2 with TRBJ2-3, with D perhaps TRBD1 (6 bases). CDR3 length: 15 residues. Germline CDR1 SGHTA, CDR2 FQGNSA. V was cut by 5 bases and J by 5 bases, with 17 bases left in between.